The T cell receptor (beta chain) under discussion was sequenced for a study of Ad26.COV2.S vaccination and SARS-CoV-2 variants. Study-wide background: Once or twice, 56 days apart, Ad26.COV2.S was delivered intramuscularly.

TCRdb's table, derived via immunoSEQ multiplex PCR, lists solely in-frame clones and lacks some. The table has 430,000 or so clones, roughly 87% seen once. Study-level results: Comparable non-spike TCR breadth was observed in vaccine and placebo recipients. Marked by substantial breadth, spike-specific CD8+ and CD4+ T cell responses were reportedly seen after vaccination.

Note on this clone: What it binds is not known.

Germline assignment: CDR1 LGHDT and CDR2 YNNKEL (reference sequence). The V and J ends lost 0 bases and 14 bases respectively, with 13 bases between them. The CDR3 spans 13 residues. Treatment here: about 20 received Ad26.COV2.S at low or high dose, single or two shots; about 5 received placebo; per-sample allocation not given. Samples were taken on day 63 after the first vaccine or placebo injection. What was given as vaccine was an Ad26 vector encoding Wuhan-strain SARS-CoV-2 spike. J is TRBJ1-4 and V is TRBV3-1 (or the pseudogene TRBV3-2); D gene ambiguous. This clonotype originated in a person aged 18 to 59 who received the Ad26.COV2.S COVID-19 vaccine or a placebo. The material was peripheral blood, obtained in a trial of Ad26.COV2.S vaccine versus placebo. This chain's CDR3 is CASSQDRLGLLFF. The DNA of the CDR3 is TGTGCCAGCAGCCAAGATCGGCTCGGGTTGCTGTTTTTT.